This T cell receptor beta chain appears in the sequencing data of a study of cytomegalovirus exposure and HLA in healthy donors. Clones were sequenced by immunoSEQ multiplex PCR, and TCRdb holds only the in-frame ones, with some missing. The table lists about 140,000 clones, roughly nine tenths of them singletons, with about 0.64% in the top ten. This clonotype was sampled from a man between 18 and 29 years old in good health and CMV-seronegative. The sequencing sample was made of PBMCs.

The chain's CDR3 is CASSSRLAGLHNTQYF. As DNA, the CDR3 is TGTGCCAGCAGTTCCCGACTAGCGGGACTACACAATACGCAGTATTTT. The chain is built from TRBV27 and TRBJ2-3; TRBD2 agrees at 11 bases. Germline lookup yields CDR1 MNHEY and CDR2 SMNVEV (reference sequence). The CDR3 is 16 residues long. Losses at the gene ends were 4 bases for V and 7 bases for J; bases not matched to a gene: 10.